This TCR beta chain was found in a study of PD-1 blockade in classical Hodgkin lymphoma. Study-level points and caveats: Unlike CD8+ TCR diversity, which did not rise significantly by C4D1, CD4+ TCR diversity did. Patients starting nivolumab under 1 year after ASCT were excluded. At baseline, newly diagnosed patients reportedly showed less TCR diversity than healthy donors.

The CDR3 has 12 residues. Germline V gene data show CDR1 as ENHRY and CDR2 as SYGVKD. V was shortened by 4 bases and J by 6 bases, with 9 bases between the two germline ends. All trial patients relapsed after autologous stem cell transplantation. Patients reached a best response of complete response, partial response or progressive disease. For this clone: Its specificity is not known.

The method was immunoSEQ multiplex PCR; TCRdb's version includes in-frame clones alone and lacks a portion of them. This table holds around 45,000 clones, roughly 90% found once. The clonotype comes from a human donor with classical Hodgkin lymphoma. This material consisted of peripheral blood mononuclear cells (PBMCs), taken at baseline. This chain connects TRBV10-3 to TRBJ2-5; D possibly corresponds to TRBD2 (6 bases). In nucleotides, the CDR3 is TGTGCCATCAGTGGGGGAGGAAAGACCCAGTACTTC. Translating gives CAISGGGKTQYF.